This T cell receptor (beta chain) was documented in a study of T cells in Graves' hyperthyroidism and ophthalmopathy. The CDR3 extends over 14 amino acids. Trimming stripped 2 bases from V and 6 bases from J, with 11 bases between. Germline V gives CDR1 MNHEY, CDR2 SMNVEV (reference sequence). RNA transcripts were the template for amplifying TCR beta CDR3 regions. With the HTBI primer set, the TCR CDR3 went through a first round of RT-PCR. In TCRdb, the multiplex PCR reads were re-called with MiXCR into one record per CDR3 protein. The repertoire holds 600,000 or so distinct CDR3 sequences, with about 15% as singletons. This clonotype was recorded at least ten times.

The V and J genes are TRBV27 and TRBJ1-5, with TRBD1 as a possible D gene (6 bases). This TCR derives from a woman aged 45-59 years with Graves' ophthalmopathy. The sample taken for sequencing was blood. CDR3 in DNA: TGTGCCAGCAGTTTAGGGGGGGGCCGTCAGCCCCAGCATTTT. It encodes CASSLGGGRQPQHF.